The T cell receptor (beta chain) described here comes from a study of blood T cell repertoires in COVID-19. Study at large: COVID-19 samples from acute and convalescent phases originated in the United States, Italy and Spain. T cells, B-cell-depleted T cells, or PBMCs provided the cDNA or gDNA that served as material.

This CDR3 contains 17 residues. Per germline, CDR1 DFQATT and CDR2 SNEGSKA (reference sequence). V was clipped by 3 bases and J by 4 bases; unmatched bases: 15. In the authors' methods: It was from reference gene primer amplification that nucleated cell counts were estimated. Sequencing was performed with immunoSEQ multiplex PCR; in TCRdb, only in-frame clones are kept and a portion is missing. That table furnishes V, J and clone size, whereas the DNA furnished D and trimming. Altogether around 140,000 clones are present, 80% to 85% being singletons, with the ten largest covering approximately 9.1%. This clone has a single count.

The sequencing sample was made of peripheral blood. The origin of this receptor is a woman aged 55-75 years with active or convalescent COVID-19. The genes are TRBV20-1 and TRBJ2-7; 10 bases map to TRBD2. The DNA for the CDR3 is TGCAGTGCTAGTGTCTCCCGGGCGAGAGCGGGAGGGTACGAGCAGTACTTC. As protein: CSASVSRARAGGYEQYF.